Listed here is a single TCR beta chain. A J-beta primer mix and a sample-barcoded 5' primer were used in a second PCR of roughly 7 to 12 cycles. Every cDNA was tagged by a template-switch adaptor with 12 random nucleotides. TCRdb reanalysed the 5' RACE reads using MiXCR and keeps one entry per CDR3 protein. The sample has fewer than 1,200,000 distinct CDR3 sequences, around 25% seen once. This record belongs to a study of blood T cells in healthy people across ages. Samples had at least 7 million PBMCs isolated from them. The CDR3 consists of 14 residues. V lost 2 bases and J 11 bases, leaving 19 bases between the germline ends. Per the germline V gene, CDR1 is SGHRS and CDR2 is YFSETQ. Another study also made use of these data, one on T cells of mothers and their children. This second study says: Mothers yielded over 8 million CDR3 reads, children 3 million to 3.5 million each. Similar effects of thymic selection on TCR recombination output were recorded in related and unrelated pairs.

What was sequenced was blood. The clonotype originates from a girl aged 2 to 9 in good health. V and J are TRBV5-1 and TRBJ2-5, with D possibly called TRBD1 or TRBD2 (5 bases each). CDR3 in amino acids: CASSFKRGMREQYF. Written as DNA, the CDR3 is TGCGCCAGCAGCTTCAAACGGGGCATGAGGGAGCAGTACTTC.